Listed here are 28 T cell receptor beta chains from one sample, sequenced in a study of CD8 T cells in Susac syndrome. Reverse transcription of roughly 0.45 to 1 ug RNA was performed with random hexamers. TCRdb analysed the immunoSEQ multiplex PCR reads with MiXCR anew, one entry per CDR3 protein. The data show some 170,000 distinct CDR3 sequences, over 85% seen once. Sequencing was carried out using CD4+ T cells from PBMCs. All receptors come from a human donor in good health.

The CDR3 loop reads CASSYSPQNTEAFF. The CDR3 nucleotides read TGTGCCAGCAGTTACTCCCCCCAGAACACTGAAGCTTTCTTT. V is TRBV6-5 and J is TRBJ1-1; unclear D gene. V was trimmed by 0 bases and J by 1 base, leaving 6 bases between them. CDR3 length: 14 amino acids. The V gene's germline CDR1 is MNHEY and CDR2 SVGAGI.

This CDR3 reads CASSLESATQYF. In DNA, the CDR3 is TGTGCCAGCAGCTTAGAATCCGCTACGCAGTATTTT. The chain combines TRBV7-9 with TRBJ2-3; no clear D. V was pared by 1 base and J by 8 bases, with 7 bases between. There are 12 residues in the CDR3. Germline values: CDR1 SEHNR, CDR2 FQNEAQ (reference sequence).

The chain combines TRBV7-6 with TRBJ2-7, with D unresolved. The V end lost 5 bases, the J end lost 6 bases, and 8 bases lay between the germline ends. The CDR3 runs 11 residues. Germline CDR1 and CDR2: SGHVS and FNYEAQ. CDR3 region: CASSNDIEQYF. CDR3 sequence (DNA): TGTGCCAGCAGCAACGACATCGAGCAGTACTTC.

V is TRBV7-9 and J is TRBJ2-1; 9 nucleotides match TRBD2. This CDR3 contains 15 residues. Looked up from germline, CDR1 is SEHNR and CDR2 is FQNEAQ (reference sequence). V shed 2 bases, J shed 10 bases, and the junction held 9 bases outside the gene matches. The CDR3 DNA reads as TGTGCCAGCAGCTTATGGCGGGGGGGCCGGAGAGAGCAGTTCTTC. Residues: CASSLWRGGRREQFF.

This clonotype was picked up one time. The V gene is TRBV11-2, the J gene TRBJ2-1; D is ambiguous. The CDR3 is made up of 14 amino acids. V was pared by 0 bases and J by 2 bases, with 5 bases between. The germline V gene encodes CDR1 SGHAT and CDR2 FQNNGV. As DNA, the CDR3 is TGTGCCAGCAGCTTAGATTCCCCCTACAATGAGCAGTTCTTC. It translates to CASSLDSPYNEQFF.

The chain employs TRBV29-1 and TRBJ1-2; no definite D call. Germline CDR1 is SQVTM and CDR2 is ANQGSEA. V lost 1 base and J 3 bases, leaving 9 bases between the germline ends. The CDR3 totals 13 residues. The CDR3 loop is CSVEGRTHYGYTF. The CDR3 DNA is TGCAGCGTTGAAGGCAGGACTCACTATGGCTACACCTTC.

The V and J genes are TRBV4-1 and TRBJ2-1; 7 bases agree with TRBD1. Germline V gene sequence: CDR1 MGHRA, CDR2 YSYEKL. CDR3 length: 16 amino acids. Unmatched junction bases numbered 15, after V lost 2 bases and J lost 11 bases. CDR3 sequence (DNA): TGCGCCAGCAGCCAACCCGGGACAGTTCTTACAATGAAGCAGTTCTTC. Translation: CASSQPGTVLTMKQFF.

The CDR3 protein is CATSSEGGYTEAFF. CDR3 in DNA: TGTGCCACCAGCAGCGAAGGGGGATACACTGAAGCTTTCTTT. The chain has TRBV15 and TRBJ1-1, with D tentatively TRBD1 (6 bases). The CDR3 loop spans 14 amino acids. Germline V gene data show CDR1 as LNHNV and CDR2 as YYDKDF (reference sequence). The germline V and J ends were trimmed by 3 bases and 3 bases, with 11 bases remaining between them.

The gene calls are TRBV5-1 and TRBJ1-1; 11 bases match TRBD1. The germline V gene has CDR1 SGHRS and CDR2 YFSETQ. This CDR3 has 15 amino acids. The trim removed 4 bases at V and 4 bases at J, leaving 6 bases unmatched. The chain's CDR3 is CASSNLGQGGTEAFF. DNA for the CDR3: TGCGCCAGCAGCAACCTGGGACAGGGGGGCACTGAAGCTTTCTTT.

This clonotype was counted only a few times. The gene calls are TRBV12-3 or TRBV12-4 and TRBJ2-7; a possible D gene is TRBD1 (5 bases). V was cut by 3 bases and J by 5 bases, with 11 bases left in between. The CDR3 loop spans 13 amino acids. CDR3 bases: TGTGCCAGCAGTTTCCAGGGCGTCGACGAGCAGTACTTC. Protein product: CASSFQGVDEQYF.

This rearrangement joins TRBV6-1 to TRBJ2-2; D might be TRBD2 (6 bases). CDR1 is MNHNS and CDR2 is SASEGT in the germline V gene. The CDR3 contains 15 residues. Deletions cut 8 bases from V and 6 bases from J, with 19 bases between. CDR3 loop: CASGWEAGIAGELFF. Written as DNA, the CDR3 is TGTGCCAGCGGGTGGGAGGCGGGGATTGCCGGGGAGCTGTTTTTT.

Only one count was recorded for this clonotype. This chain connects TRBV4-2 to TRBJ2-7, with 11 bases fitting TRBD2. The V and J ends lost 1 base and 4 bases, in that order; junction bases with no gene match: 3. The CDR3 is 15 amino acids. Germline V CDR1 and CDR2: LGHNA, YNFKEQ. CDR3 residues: CASSQVSSGGYEQYF. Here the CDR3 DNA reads TGTGCCAGCAGCCAAGTCTCTAGCGGGGGGTACGAGCAGTACTTC.

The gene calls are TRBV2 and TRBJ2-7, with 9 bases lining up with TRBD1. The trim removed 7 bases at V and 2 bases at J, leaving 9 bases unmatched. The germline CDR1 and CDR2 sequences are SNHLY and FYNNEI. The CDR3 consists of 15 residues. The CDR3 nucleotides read TGTGCCAGCAACGAACCGGGACAGGGCACCTACGAGCAGTACTTC. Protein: CASNEPGQGTYEQYF.

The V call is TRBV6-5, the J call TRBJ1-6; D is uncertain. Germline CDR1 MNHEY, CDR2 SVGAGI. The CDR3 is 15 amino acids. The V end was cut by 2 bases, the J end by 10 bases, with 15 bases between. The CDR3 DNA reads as TGTGCCAGCAGTTACACCACAAGGGCGGGATCACCCCTCCACTTT. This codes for CASSYTTRAGSPLHF.

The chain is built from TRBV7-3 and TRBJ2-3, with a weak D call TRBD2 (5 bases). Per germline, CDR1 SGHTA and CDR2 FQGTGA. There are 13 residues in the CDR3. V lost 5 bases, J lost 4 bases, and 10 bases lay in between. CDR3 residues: CASSRTASDTQYF. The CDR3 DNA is TGTGCCAGCAGCAGGACTGCTTCAGATACGCAGTATTTT. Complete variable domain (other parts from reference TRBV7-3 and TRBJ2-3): GAGVSQTPSNKVTEKGKYVELRCDPISGHTALYWYRQSLGQGPEFLIYFQGTGAADDSGLPNDRFFAVRPEGSVSTLKIQRTERGDSAVYLCASSRTASDTQYFGPGTRLTVL.

Written as DNA, the CDR3 is TGTGCCTGGAGTGCGACAGGCTATGGCTACACCTTC. It translates to CAWSATGYGYTF. The chain links TRBV30 to TRBJ1-2, with D perhaps TRBD1 (6 bases). The V end was cut by 1 base, the J end by 4 bases, with 7 bases between. CDR1 is GTSNPN, CDR2 SVGIG, per germline (reference sequence). The CDR3 length is 12 residues.

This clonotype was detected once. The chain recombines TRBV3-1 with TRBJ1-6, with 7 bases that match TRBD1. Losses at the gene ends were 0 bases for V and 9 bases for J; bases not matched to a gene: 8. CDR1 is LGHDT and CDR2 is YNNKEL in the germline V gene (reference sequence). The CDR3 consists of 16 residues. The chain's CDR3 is CASSQDGDRHGSPLHF. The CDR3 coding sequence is TGTGCCAGCAGCCAAGATGGGGACAGACACGGTTCACCCCTCCACTTT.

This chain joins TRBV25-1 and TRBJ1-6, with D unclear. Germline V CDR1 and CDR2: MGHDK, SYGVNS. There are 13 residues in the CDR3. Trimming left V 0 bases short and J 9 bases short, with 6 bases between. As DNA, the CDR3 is TGTGCCAGCAGTGAATATCTAGGTTCACCCCTCCACTTT. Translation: CASSEYLGSPLHF.

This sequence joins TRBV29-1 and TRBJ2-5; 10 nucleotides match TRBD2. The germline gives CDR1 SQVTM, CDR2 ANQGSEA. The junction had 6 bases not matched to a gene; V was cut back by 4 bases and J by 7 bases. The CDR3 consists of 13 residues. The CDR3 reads CSVASGGPGTQYF. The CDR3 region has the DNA TGCAGCGTTGCTAGCGGGGGCCCGGGGACCCAGTACTTC.

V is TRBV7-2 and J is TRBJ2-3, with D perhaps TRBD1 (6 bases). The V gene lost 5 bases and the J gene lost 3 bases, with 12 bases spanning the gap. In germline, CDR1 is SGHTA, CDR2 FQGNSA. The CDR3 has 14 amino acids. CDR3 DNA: TGTGCCAGCAGCCCCATGGACAGTACAGATACGCAGTATTTT. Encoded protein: CASSPMDSTDTQYF.

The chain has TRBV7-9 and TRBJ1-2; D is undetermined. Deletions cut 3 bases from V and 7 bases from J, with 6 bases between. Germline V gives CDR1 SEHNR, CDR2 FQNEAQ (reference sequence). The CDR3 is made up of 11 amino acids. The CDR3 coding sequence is TGTGCCAGCAGCTTTGGAGTTGGCTACACCTTC. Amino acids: CASSFGVGYTF.

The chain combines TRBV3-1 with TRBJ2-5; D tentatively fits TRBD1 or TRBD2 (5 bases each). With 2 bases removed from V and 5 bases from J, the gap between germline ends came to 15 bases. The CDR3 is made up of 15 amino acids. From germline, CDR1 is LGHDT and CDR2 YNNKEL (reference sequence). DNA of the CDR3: TGTGCCAGCAGCCAAATGGGGCTAGCATGGGAGACCCAGTACTTC. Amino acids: CASSQMGLAWETQYF.

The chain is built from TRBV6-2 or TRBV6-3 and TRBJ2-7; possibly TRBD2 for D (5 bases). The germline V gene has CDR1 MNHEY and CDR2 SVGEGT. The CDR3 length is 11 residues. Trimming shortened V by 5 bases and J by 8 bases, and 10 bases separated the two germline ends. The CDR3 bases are TGTGCCAGCAGTCGGAGGACTCAGCAGTACTTC. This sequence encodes CASSRRTQQYF.

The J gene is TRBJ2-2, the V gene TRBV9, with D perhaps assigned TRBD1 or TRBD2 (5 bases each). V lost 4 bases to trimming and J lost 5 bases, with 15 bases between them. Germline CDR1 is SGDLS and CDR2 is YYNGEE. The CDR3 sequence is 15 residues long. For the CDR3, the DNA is TGTGCCAGCAGCCCCGCCGGGGCCTTGACCGGGGAGCTGTTTTTT. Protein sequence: CASSPAGALTGELFF.

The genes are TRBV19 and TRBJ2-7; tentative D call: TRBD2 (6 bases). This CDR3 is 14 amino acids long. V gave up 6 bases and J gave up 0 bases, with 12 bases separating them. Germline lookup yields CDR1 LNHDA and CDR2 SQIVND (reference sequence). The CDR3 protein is CASRPGGSSYEQYF. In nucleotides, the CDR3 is TGTGCCAGTAGACCCGGAGGGTCCTCCTACGAGCAGTACTTC.

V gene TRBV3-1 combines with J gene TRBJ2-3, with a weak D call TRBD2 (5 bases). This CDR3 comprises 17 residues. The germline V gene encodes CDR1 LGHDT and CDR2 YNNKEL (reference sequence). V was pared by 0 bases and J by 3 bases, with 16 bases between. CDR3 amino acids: CASSQEMPGVGTDTQYF. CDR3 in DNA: TGTGCCAGCAGCCAAGAAATGCCCGGGGTCGGGACAGATACGCAGTATTTT.

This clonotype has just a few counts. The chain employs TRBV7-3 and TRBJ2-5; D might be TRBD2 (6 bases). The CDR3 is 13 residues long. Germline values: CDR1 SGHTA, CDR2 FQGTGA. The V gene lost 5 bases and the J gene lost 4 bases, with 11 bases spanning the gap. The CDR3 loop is CASSPSGGETQYF. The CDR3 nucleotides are TGTGCCAGCAGCCCCTCCGGGGGAGAGACCCAGTACTTC.

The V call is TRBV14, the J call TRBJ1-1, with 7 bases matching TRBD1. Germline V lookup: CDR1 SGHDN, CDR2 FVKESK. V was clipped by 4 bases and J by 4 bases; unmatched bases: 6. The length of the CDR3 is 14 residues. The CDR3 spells CASSPLTGLTEAFF. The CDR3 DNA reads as TGTGCCAGCAGCCCATTGACAGGGCTCACTGAAGCTTTCTTT.